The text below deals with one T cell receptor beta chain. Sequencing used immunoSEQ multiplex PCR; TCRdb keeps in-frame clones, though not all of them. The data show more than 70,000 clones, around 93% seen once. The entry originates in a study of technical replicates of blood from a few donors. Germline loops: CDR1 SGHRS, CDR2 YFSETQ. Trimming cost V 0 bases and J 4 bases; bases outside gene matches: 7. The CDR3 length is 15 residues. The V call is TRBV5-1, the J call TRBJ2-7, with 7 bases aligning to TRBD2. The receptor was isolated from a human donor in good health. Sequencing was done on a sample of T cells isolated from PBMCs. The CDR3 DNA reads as TGCGCCAGCAGCTTGGTGGGGGGGTTCTCTTACGAGCAGTACTTC. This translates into CASSLVGGFSYEQYF.